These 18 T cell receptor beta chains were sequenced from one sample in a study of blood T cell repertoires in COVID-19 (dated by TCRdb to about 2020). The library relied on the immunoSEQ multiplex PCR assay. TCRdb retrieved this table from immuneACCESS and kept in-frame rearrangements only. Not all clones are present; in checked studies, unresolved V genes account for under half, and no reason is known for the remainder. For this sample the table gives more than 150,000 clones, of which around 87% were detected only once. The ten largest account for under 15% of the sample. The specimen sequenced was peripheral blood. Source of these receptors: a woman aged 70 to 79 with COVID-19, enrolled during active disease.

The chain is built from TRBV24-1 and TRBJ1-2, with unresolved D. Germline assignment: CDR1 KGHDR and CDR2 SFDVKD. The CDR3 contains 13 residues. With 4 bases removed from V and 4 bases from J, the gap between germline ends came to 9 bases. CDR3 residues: CATSDPNSYGYTF. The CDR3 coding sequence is TGTGCCACCAGTGACCCAAACAGCTATGGCTACACCTTC.

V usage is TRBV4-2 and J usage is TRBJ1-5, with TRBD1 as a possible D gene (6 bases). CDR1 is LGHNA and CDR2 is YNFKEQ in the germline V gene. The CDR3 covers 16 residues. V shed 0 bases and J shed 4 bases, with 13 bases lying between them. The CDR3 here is CASSQDLGQENQPQHF. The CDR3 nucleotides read TGTGCCAGCAGCCAAGATTTGGGACAAGAAAATCAGCCCCAGCATTTT.

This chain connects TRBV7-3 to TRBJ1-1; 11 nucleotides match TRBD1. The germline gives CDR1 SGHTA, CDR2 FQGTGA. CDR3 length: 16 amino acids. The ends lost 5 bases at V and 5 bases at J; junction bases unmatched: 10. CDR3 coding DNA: TGTGCCAGCAGCCCGCGAGGACAGGGGGCAAGGACTGAAGCTTTCTTT. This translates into CASSPRGQGARTEAFF.

The CDR3 DNA reads as TGCGCCAGTATGCCTCGCCTAGCGGGAGGGAACACCGGGGAGCTGTTTTTT. Amino acid sequence: CASMPRLAGGNTGELFF. The J gene is TRBJ2-2, the V gene TRBV5-1; 11 nucleotides align to TRBD2. Germline assignment: CDR1 SGHRS and CDR2 YFSETQ. The junction had 10 bases not matched to a gene; V was cut back by 8 bases and J by 1 base. The CDR3 is made up of 17 amino acids.

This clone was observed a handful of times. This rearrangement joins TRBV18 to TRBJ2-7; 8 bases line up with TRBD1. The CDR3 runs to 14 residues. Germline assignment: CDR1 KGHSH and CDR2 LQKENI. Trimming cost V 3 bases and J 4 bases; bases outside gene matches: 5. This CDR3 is CASSPGTGRYEQYF. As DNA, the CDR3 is TGTGCCAGCTCACCCGGGACAGGACGATACGAGCAGTACTTC.

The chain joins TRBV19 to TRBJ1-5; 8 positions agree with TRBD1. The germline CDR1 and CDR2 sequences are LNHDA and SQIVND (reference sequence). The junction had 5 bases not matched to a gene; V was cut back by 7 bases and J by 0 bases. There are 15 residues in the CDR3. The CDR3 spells CASTRQGYSNQPQHF. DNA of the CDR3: TGTGCCAGTACCAGACAGGGGTATAGCAATCAGCCCCAGCATTTT.

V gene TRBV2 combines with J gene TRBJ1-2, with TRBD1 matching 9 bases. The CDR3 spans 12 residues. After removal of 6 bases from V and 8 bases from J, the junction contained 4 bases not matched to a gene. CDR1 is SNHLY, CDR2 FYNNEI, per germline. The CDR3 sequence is CASRTGGNGYTF. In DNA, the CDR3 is TGTGCCAGCAGGACAGGGGGGAACGGCTACACCTTC.

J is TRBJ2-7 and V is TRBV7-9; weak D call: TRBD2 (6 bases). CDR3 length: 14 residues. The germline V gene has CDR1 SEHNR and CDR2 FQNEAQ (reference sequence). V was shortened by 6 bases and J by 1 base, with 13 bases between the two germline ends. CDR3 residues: CASSPTSLSYEQYF. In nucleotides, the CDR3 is TGTGCCAGCAGTCCAACTAGCTTGTCCTACGAGCAGTACTTC.

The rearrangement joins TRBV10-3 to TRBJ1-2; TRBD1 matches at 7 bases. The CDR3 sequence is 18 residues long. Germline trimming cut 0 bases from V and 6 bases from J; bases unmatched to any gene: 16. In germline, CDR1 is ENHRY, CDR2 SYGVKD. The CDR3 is CAISESKSSGTGADGYTF. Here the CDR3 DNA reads TGTGCCATCAGTGAGTCGAAATCCTCCGGTACAGGGGCGGATGGCTACACCTTC.

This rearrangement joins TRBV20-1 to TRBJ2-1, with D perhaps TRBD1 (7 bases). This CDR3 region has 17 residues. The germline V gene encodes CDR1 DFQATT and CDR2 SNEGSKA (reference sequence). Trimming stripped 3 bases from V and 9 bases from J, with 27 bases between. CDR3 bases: TGCAGTGCTAGTTCGGCGACCGGGGCAGGGGGAGGAGGTGAGCAGTTCTTC. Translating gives CSASSATGAGGGGEQFF.

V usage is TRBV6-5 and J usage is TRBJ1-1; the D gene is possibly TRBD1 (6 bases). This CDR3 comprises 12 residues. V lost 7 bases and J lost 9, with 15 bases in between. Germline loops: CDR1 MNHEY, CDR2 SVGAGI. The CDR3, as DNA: TGTGCCAGCACCGATGGGGGCTGGAAAGCTTTCTTT. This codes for CASTDGGWKAFF.

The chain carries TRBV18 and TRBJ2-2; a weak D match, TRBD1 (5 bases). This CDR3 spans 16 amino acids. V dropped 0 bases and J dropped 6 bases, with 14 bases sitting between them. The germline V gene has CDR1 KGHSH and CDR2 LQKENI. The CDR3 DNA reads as TGTGCCAGCTCACCACCGGCCAGGGTAGGCGCCGGGGAGCTGTTTTTT. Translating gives CASSPPARVGAGELFF.

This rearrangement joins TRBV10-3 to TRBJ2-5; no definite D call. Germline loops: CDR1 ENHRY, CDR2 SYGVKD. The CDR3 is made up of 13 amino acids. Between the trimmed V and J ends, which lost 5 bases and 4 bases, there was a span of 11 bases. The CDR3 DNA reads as TGTGCCATCAGTAAACCTGGCGGAGAGACCCAGTACTTC. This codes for CAISKPGGETQYF.

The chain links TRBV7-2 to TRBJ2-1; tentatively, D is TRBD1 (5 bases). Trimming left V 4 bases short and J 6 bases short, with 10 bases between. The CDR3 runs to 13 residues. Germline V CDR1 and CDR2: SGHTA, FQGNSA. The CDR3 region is CASSSTVPNEQFF. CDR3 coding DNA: TGTGCCAGCAGCTCGACAGTACCCAATGAGCAGTTCTTC. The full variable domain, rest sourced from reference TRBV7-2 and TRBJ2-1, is GAGVSQSPSNKVTEKGKDVELRCDPISGHTALYWYRQSLGQGLEFLIYFQGNSAPDKSGLPSDRFSAERTGGSVSTLTIQRTQQEDSAVYLCASSSTVPNEQFFGPGTRLTVL.

DNA of the CDR3: TGTGCCAGCAGCTTAAGAAACTATAAACTACAAGAGACCCAGTACTTC. This translates into CASSLRNYKLQETQYF. V and J are TRBV11-3 and TRBJ2-5; the D is unclear. Germline CDR1 SGHNT, CDR2 YENEEA. V lost 2 bases and J 2 bases, leaving 15 bases between the germline ends. The CDR3 consists of 16 residues.

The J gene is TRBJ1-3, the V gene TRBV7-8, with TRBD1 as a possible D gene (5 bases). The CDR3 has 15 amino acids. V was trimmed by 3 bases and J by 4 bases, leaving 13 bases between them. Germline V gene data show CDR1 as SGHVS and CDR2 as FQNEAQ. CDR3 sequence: CASSFGGMGGNTIYF. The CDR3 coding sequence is TGTGCCAGCAGCTTCGGGGGTATGGGGGGAAACACCATATATTTT.

In DNA, the CDR3 is TGTGCCAGCAGCCCGCAGGGGAGGGATCGCTACGAGCAGTACTTC. It specifies CASSPQGRDRYEQYF. The genes are TRBV7-9 and TRBJ2-7, with a weak D call TRBD2 (7 bases). This CDR3 comprises 15 residues. V gave up 5 bases and J gave up 3 bases, with 17 bases separating them. Germline CDR1 is SEHNR and CDR2 is FQNEAQ (reference sequence).

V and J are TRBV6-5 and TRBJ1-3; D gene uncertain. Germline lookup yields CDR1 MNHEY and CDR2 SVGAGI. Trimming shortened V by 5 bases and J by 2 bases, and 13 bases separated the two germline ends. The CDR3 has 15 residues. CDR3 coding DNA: TGTGCCAGCAGTCCCCGGGGTGAGGCTGGAAACACCATATATTTT. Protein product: CASSPRGEAGNTIYF.